This T cell receptor (beta chain) was captured in a study of T-cell reconstitution after alpha-beta-depleted transplantation in children. Unique molecular identifiers featured in how the TCRbeta library was prepared. TCRdb reprocessed the PCR reads with MiXCR, giving one entry per CDR3 protein. This sample has about 540,000 distinct CDR3 sequences; 25% to 30% occur once, and the top ten carry around 36%. Germline V CDR1 and CDR2: SGHRS, YFSETQ. The CDR3 spans 18 residues. V was trimmed by 1 base and J by 1 base, leaving 18 bases between them. The receptor's source is a boy in the first two years of life with Wiskott-Aldrich syndrome, due to receive a stem cell transplant. Source: PBMCs, taken before TCRalphabeta/CD19-depleted stem cell transplant. The V gene is TRBV5-1, the J gene TRBJ1-5; D not certain. The CDR3: CASSLIPSGSQSNQPQHF. The CDR3 nucleotides are TGCGCCAGCAGCTTGATTCCCTCGGGCAGTCAGAGCAATCAGCCCCAGCATTTT.